This T cell receptor (beta chain) was sequenced in a study of Tregs in tolerant kidney transplant recipients. The V gene lost 8 bases and the J gene lost 4 bases, with 14 bases spanning the gap. Germline lookup yields CDR1 GTSNPN and CDR2 SVGIG (reference sequence). The length of the CDR3 is 12 residues. TCRdb keeps only in-frame clones here, not all; method: immunoSEQ multiplex PCR. The sample lists 200,000 to 300,000 clones, 65% to 85% seen once, with around 0.6% in the top ten. Input material: CD4+ T cells from blood. The chain links TRBV30 to TRBJ1-1, with D possibly being TRBD1 (5 bases). This clonotype originated in a human donor in good health. CDR3 nucleotide sequence: TGTGCCCGGGGGGAGGGCCTCACTGAAGCTTTCTTT. Protein sequence: CARGEGLTEAFF.